This T cell receptor (beta chain) emerged from a study of cytomegalovirus exposure and HLA in healthy donors. Study observations and caveats: When analyzed later, a missense DCLRE1C variant was found to be linked to TCR beta V- and J-gene trimming. A prior analysis recorded that most TCR beta V segments were productive about 87% or about 30% of the time.

Participants comprised healthy donors of bone marrow. To note about this clone: Its antigen is not known.

Primers: 60 Vbeta forward and 13 Jbeta reverse. Data came from immunoSEQ multiplex PCR; TCRdb stores just in-frame clones and leaves some out. The sample records 200,000 or so clones, about 86% being singletons. The sequencing sample was made of PBMCs. The sequence was obtained from a woman aged 18-35 years in good health and CMV-seropositive.

The chain's CDR3 is CASSPGLAGQETQYF. The CDR3 DNA is TGCGCCAGCAGTCCGGGACTAGCGGGGCAAGAGACCCAGTACTTC. V usage is TRBV5-1 and J usage is TRBJ2-5, with TRBD2 identical over 13 bases. CDR3 length: 15 residues. Germline CDR1 SGHRS, CDR2 YFSETQ. The V gene end was trimmed by 5 bases and the J gene end by 2 bases; junction bases not matched to a gene: 3.